The present entry profiles one T cell receptor (beta chain) with its context. 60 Vbeta and 13 Jbeta primers were used in PCR. The method was immunoSEQ multiplex PCR; TCRdb's version includes in-frame clones alone and lacks a portion of them. The sample yields roughly 69,000 clones, approximately 70% seen once. The data were taken from a study of cytomegalovirus exposure and HLA in healthy donors. CDR1 is SGHRS and CDR2 is YFSETQ in the germline V gene. The V gene lost 4 bases and the J gene lost 8 bases, with 24 bases spanning the gap. The CDR3 runs 16 residues. The chain employs TRBV5-1 and TRBJ1-2; D may be TRBD1 (6 bases). The receptor comes from a male donor in good health and CMV-seropositive. Material for sequencing was PBMCs. The CDR3 region has the DNA TGCGCCAGCAGCGTCCGGGACACCGCTCCTAGGATGGGCTACACCTTC. Translation: CASSVRDTAPRMGYTF.